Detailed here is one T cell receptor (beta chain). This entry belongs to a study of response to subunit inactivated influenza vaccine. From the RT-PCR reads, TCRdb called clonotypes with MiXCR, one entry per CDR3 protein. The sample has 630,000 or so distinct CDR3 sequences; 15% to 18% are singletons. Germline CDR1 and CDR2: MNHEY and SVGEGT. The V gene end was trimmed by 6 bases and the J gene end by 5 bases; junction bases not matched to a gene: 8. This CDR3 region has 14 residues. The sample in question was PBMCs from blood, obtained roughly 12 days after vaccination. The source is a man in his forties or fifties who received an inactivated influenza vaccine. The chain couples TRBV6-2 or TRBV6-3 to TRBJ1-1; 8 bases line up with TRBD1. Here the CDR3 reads CASRGRGPGTEAFF. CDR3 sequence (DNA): TGTGCCAGCAGGGGCAGGGGGCCGGGGACTGAAGCTTTCTTT.